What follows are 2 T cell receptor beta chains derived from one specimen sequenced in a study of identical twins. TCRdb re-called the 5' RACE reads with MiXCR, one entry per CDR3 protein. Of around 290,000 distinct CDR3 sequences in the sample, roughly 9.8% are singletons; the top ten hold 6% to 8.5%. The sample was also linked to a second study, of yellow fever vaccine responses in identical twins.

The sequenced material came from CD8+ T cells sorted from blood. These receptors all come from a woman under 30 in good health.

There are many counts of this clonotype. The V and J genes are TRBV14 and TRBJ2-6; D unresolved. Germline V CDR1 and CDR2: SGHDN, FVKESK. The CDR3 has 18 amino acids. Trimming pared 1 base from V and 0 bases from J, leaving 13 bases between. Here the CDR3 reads CASSQVVRLSSGANVLTF. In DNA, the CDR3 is TGTGCCAGCAGCCAAGTGGTTAGACTTTCCTCTGGGGCCAACGTCCTGACTTTC.

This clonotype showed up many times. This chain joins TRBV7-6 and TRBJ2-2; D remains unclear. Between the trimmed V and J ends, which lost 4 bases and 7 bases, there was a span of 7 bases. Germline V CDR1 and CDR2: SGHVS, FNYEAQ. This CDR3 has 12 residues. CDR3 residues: CASSSRGGELFF. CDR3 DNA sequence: TGTGCCAGCAGCTCCCGAGGCGGGGAGCTGTTTTTT.